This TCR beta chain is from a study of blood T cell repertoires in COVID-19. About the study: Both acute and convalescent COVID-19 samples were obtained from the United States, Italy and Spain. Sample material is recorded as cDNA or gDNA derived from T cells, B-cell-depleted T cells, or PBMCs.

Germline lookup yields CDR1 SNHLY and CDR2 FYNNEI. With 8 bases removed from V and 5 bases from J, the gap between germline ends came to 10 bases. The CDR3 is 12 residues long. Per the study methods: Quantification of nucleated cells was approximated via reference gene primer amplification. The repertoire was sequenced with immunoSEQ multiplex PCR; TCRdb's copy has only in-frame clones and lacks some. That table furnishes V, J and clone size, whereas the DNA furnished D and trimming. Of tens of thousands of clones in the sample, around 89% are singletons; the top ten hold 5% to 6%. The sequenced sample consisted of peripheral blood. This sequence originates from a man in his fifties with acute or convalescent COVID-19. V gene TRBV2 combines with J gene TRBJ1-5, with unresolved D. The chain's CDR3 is CASSQNHQPQHF. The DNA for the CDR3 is TGTGCCAGCTCACAAAATCATCAGCCCCAGCATTTT.